The 23 T cell receptor beta chains presented below share a single source sample, sequenced in a study of blood T cell repertoires in COVID-19 (dated by TCRdb to 2020 to 2021). To prepare the library, the immunoSEQ multiplex PCR assay was applied. TCRdb holds this immuneACCESS table with in-frame rearrangements only. Some clones are missing; in checked studies, unresolved V genes explain under half, and the rest has no known cause. Here the sample has around 250,000 clones; around 86% occur a single time. 1.5% to 2% of the sample rests with the top ten. Specimen: PBMCs or T cells enriched from blood (not recorded which). These receptors were obtained from a woman in her forties or fifties who had recovered from COVID-19.

The chain recombines TRBV18 with TRBJ2-3; D is uncertain. Trimming left V 3 bases short and J 6 bases short, with 10 bases between. This CDR3 contains 13 residues. The germline gives CDR1 KGHSH, CDR2 LQKENI. The CDR3 nucleotides read TGTGCCAGCTCACCGTCTTCTGAGGATACGCAGTATTTT. This gives the protein CASSPSSEDTQYF. Supplemented by reference TRBV18 and TRBJ2-3, the full variable domain reads NAGVMQNPRHLVRRRGQEARLRCSPMKGHSHVYWYRQLPEEGLKFMVYLQKENIIDESGMPKERFSAEFPKEGPSILRIQQVVRGDSAAYFCASSPSSEDTQYFGPGTRLTVL.

The chain joins TRBV27 to TRBJ2-1; 9 bases match TRBD2. The CDR3 runs 16 residues. Germline CDR1 is MNHEY and CDR2 is SMNVEV (reference sequence). The junction had 8 bases not matched to a gene; V was cut back by 1 base and J by 7 bases. The CDR3 DNA reads TGTGCCAGCAGTTTATTCGGCGGGAGGGCCGGTAATGAGCAGTTCTTC. Its protein product is CASSLFGGRAGNEQFF.

J is TRBJ1-5 and V is TRBV3-1 (or the pseudogene TRBV3-2); D remains unclear. CDR3 size: 16 residues. Trimming removed 0 bases from V and 0 bases from J, with 9 bases in between. The germline V gene has CDR1 LGHDT and CDR2 YNNKEL (reference sequence). The CDR3 sequence is CASSQDEGYSNQPQHF. The CDR3 DNA sequence: TGTGCCAGCAGCCAAGATGAGGGATATAGCAATCAGCCCCAGCATTTT.

V usage is TRBV7-2 and J usage is TRBJ2-7; the match to TRBD2 covers 12 bases. The V segment lost 5 bases and the J segment 4 bases; nucleotides outside the gene matches: 3. The CDR3 extends over 14 amino acids. Per germline, CDR1 SGHTA and CDR2 FQGNSA. The CDR3 region has the DNA TGTGCCAGCAGCACACTAGCGGGAGGTTACGAGCAGTACTTC. Amino acids: CASSTLAGGYEQYF.

The V call is TRBV12-3 or TRBV12-4, the J call TRBJ2-6; D is undetermined. This CDR3 is built from 10 residues. Trimming stripped 10 bases from V and 8 bases from J, with 6 bases between. This CDR3 is CANATNVLTF. Written as DNA, the CDR3 is TGTGCCAACGCTACCAACGTCCTGACTTTC.

The V gene is TRBV28, the J gene TRBJ2-1; 7 bases fit TRBD2. This CDR3 region has 15 residues. Unmatched junction bases numbered 7, after V lost 5 bases and J lost 3 bases. Germline V lookup: CDR1 MDHEN, CDR2 SYDVKM. This chain's CDR3 is CASSPGVAGYNEQFF. The CDR3, as DNA: TGTGCCAGCAGTCCCGGGGTAGCGGGCTACAATGAGCAGTTCTTC.

The J gene is TRBJ1-2, the V gene TRBV28; no reliable D call. The CDR3 is 13 residues long. Trimming cost V 2 bases and J 4 bases, with 8 bases left between them. Germline V gene data show CDR1 as MDHEN and CDR2 as SYDVKM. The CDR3 loop reads CASSLAVLYGYTF. In nucleotides, the CDR3 is TGTGCCAGCAGTTTAGCGGTCCTCTATGGCTACACCTTC.

The chain combines TRBV19 with TRBJ2-1, with 16 bases aligning to TRBD2. Germline V lookup: CDR1 LNHDA, CDR2 SQIVND (reference sequence). V was pared by 3 bases and J by 8 bases, with 16 bases of the junction left unmatched. The CDR3 extends over 20 amino acids. CDR3 sequence reads: CASSISRSQGTSGREDEQFF. The CDR3 region has the DNA TGTGCCAGTAGTATCTCACGTTCACAAGGGACTAGCGGGAGGGAGGATGAGCAGTTCTTC.

The CDR3 DNA sequence: TGTGCCAGCAGCCAATCCAAACTTTTAAACACCGGGGAGCTGTTTTTT. Its protein product is CASSQSKLLNTGELFF. This chain joins TRBV6-2 or TRBV6-3 and TRBJ2-2; no firm D call. Germline V gives CDR1 MNHEY, CDR2 SVGEGT. The ends were cut back, 6 bases at V and 2 bases at J, with 16 bases in the middle. CDR3 length: 16 residues.

The chain couples TRBV5-1 to TRBJ2-5; weak D call: TRBD1 (6 bases). The CDR3 consists of 12 residues. Trimming stripped 3 bases from V and 3 bases from J, with 6 bases between. Germline lookup yields CDR1 SGHRS and CDR2 YFSETQ. The CDR3 DNA follows: TGCGCCAGCAGCTCAGGGGAAGAGACCCAGTACTTC. Its translation is CASSSGEETQYF.

The chain employs TRBV19 and TRBJ1-4, with 7 bases identical to TRBD1. The junction had 11 bases not matched to a gene; V was cut back by 0 bases and J by 7 bases. The CDR3 has 17 residues. Germline values: CDR1 LNHDA, CDR2 SQIVND (reference sequence). The CDR3 is CASSIDRAGSGGEKLFF. The CDR3 DNA reads TGTGCCAGTAGTATAGATCGCGCGGGGTCAGGGGGTGAAAAACTGTTTTTT. The entire variable domain, with the rest obtained from reference TRBV19 and TRBJ1-4, is as follows: DGGITQSPKYLFRKEGQNVTLSCEQNLNHDAMYWYRQDPGQGLRLIYYSQIVNDFQKGDIAEGYSVSREKKESFPLTVTSAQKNPTAFYLCASSIDRAGSGGEKLFFGSGTQLSVL.

V is TRBV18 and J is TRBJ1-6; D not resolved. The germline CDR1 and CDR2 sequences are KGHSH and LQKENI. The ends were cut back, 1 base at V and 5 bases at J, with 9 bases in the middle. This CDR3 contains 15 residues. The CDR3 DNA sequence: TGTGCCAGCTCACCACTGAGGGAAAATAATTCACCCCTCCACTTT. Protein sequence: CASSPLRENNSPLHF.

J is TRBJ1-2 and V is TRBV29-1; 7 nucleotides align to TRBD1. Germline trimming cut 6 bases from V and 8 bases from J; bases unmatched to any gene: 3. This CDR3 comprises 10 residues. CDR1 and CDR2 from the germline V gene are SQVTM and ANQGSEA. The chain's CDR3 is CSVGTAGYTF. In nucleotides, the CDR3 is TGCAGCGTCGGGACAGCCGGCTACACCTTC.

The CDR3 loop is CAWSPQTAWIYGYTF. The CDR3 region has the DNA TGTGCCTGGAGCCCCCAGACAGCCTGGATCTATGGCTACACCTTC. The J gene is TRBJ1-2, the V gene TRBV30, with D tentatively TRBD1 (5 bases). The CDR3 consists of 15 residues. The germline V gene has CDR1 GTSNPN and CDR2 SVGIG (reference sequence). Trimming stripped 3 bases from V and 4 bases from J, with 18 bases between.

The rearrangement links TRBV7-2 to TRBJ2-7; possibly TRBD2 for D (7 bases). V was trimmed by 5 bases and J by 6 bases, leaving 20 bases between them. Germline CDR1 and CDR2: SGHTA and FQGNSA. The CDR3 sequence is 15 residues long. The CDR3, as DNA: TGTGCCAGCAGCCGGCCGCGCGGGGGCGTAGGCGAGCAGTACTTC. Its translation: CASSRPRGGVGEQYF.

This clone appeared many times. The chain recombines TRBV4-1 with TRBJ1-6; D call uncertain. V lost 1 base and J lost 8, with 12 bases in between. This CDR3 has 15 amino acids. Per germline, CDR1 MGHRA and CDR2 YSYEKL. This CDR3 reads CASSQAALGDSPLHF. The CDR3 DNA is TGCGCCAGCAGCCAAGCTGCTCTCGGGGATTCACCCCTCCACTTT.

The chain has TRBV15 and TRBJ2-7, with 8 nucleotides matching TRBD1. Germline CDR1 is LNHNV and CDR2 is YYDKDF (reference sequence). The ends lost 1 base at V and 3 bases at J; junction bases unmatched: 14. This CDR3 contains 18 residues. The DNA of the CDR3 is TGTGCCACCAGCAGAGCCAGGGGACAGGACGGATCGAGCTACGAGCAGTACTTC. This codes for CATSRARGQDGSSYEQYF.

V is TRBV27 and J is TRBJ1-2; possibly TRBD1 for D (6 bases). Looked up from germline, CDR1 is MNHEY and CDR2 is SMNVEV (reference sequence). V was trimmed by 6 bases and J by 8 bases, leaving 13 bases between them. The CDR3 loop spans 12 amino acids. The CDR3 spells CASRKTGGGYTF. DNA of the CDR3: TGTGCCAGCAGAAAGACAGGTGGCGGCTACACCTTC.

This clone came up a few times. The chain employs TRBV7-9 and TRBJ1-2, with 7 bases fitting TRBD1. Germline CDR1 is SEHNR and CDR2 is FQNEAQ (reference sequence). The CDR3 is 13 residues long. Trimming removed 6 bases from V and 5 bases from J; junction bases left unmatched: 6. The CDR3 protein is CASRHRDRYGYTF. The CDR3 coding sequence is TGTGCCAGCAGGCACAGGGACAGATATGGCTACACCTTC. Drawing the rest from reference TRBV7-9 and TRBJ1-2, the complete variable domain is DTGVSQNPRHKITKRGQNVTFRCDPISEHNRLYWYRQTLGQGPEFLTYFQNEAQLEKSRLLSDRFSAERPKGSFSTLEIQRTEQGDSAMYLCASRHRDRYGYTFGSGTRLTVV.

The rearrangement joins TRBV7-2 to TRBJ1-3; maybe TRBD1 (5 bases). V lost 4 bases to trimming and J lost 7 bases, with 17 bases between them. Germline V gene data show CDR1 as SGHTA and CDR2 as FQGNSA. CDR3 length equals 15 residues. The CDR3 sequence: CASSSGGGLVNTIYF. In DNA, the CDR3 is TGTGCCAGCAGCTCCGGCGGGGGATTAGTGAACACCATATATTTT.

The V and J genes are TRBV28 and TRBJ2-7; possibly TRBD1 for D (6 bases). Germline loops: CDR1 MDHEN, CDR2 SYDVKM. V lost 6 bases and J 3 bases, leaving 15 bases between the germline ends. The CDR3 is 14 residues long. As DNA, the CDR3 is TGTGCCAGCAGACCCGGTACAGGGAACTACGAGCAGTACTTC. Translated, it gives CASRPGTGNYEQYF.

This clone has only a few counts. Written as DNA, the CDR3 is TGTGCCAGCAGGAAGACTAGCGGATACAATGAGCAGTTCTTC. It translates to CASRKTSGYNEQFF. This chain connects TRBV3-1 (or the pseudogene TRBV3-2) to TRBJ2-1; 9 positions match TRBD2. The CDR3 totals 14 residues. V lost 6 bases to trimming and J lost 4 bases; unmatched junction nucleotides: 4. CDR1 is LGHDT, CDR2 YNNKEL, per germline (reference sequence).

The gene calls are TRBV18 and TRBJ2-1; the D gene is possibly TRBD1 (6 bases). Germline V lookup: CDR1 KGHSH, CDR2 LQKENI. V was trimmed by 3 bases and J by 2 bases, leaving 11 bases between them. The CDR3 consists of 15 residues. The CDR3 nucleotides are TGTGCCAGCTCACCTATGACAGGAACCTACAATGAGCAGTTCTTC. Encoded protein: CASSPMTGTYNEQFF.